This TCR beta chain was captured in a study of blood T cell repertoires in COVID-19. Study summary: Acute and convalescent COVID-19 specimens originated in the United States, Italy and Spain. T cells, B-cell-depleted T cells, or PBMCs provided the cDNA or gDNA that served as material.

This CDR3 region has 16 residues. The germline CDR1 and CDR2 sequences are SGHTA and FQGNSA. V lost 5 bases and J 1 base, leaving 15 bases between the germline ends. Clones were sequenced by immunoSEQ multiplex PCR, and TCRdb holds only the in-frame ones, with some missing. The sample lists 150,000 or so clones, approximately 81% seen once, with about 38% in the top ten. Sample: peripheral blood. The sequence was obtained from a human donor in a cohort sampled during active COVID-19. The rearrangement joins TRBV7-2 to TRBJ1-5; D gene unclear. CDR3 sequence reads: CASSVQPRGSNQPQHF. CDR3 nucleotides: TGTGCCAGCAGCGTTCAGCCCCGGGGAAGCAATCAGCCCCAGCATTTT. Full variable domain (rest looked up from reference TRBV7-2 and TRBJ1-5): GAGVSQSPSNKVTEKGKDVELRCDPISGHTALYWYRQSLGQGLEFLIYFQGNSAPDKSGLPSDRFSAERTGGSVSTLTIQRTQQEDSAVYLCASSVQPRGSNQPQHFGDGTRLSIL.